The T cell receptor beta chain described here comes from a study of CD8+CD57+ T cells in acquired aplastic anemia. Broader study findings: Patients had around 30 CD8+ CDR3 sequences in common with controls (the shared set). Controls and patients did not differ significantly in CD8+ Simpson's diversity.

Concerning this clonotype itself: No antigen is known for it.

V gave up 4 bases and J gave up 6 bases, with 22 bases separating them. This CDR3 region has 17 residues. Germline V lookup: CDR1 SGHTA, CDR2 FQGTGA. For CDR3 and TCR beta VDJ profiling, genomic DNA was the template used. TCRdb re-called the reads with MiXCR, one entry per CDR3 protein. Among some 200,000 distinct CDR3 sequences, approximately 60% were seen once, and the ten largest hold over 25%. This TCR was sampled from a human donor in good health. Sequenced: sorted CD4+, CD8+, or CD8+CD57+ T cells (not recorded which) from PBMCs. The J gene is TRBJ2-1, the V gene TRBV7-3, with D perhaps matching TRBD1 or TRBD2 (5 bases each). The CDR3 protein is CASSSQGWGRTSNEQFF. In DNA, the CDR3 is TGTGCCAGCAGCTCCCAAGGCTGGGGACGTACCTCCAATGAGCAGTTCTTC.